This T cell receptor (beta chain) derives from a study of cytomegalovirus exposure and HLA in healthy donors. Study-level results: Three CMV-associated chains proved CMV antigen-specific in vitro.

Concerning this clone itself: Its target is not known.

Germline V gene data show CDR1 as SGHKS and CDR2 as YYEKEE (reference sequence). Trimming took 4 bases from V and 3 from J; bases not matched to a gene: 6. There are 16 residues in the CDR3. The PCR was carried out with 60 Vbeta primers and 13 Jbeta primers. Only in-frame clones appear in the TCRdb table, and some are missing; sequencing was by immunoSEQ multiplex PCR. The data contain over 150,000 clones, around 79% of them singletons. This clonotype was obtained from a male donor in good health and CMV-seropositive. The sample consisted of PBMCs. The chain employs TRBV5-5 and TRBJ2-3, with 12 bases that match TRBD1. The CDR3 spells CASSPGTGGRTDTQYF. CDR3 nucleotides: TGTGCCAGCAGCCCCGGGACAGGGGGCCGGACAGATACGCAGTATTTT. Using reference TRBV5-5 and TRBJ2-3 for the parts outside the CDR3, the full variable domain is DAGVTQSPTHLIKTRGQQVTLRCSPISGHKSVSWYQQVLGQGPQFIFQYYEKEERGRGNFPDRFSARQFPNYSSELNVNALLLGDSALYLCASSPGTGGRTDTQYFGPGTRLTVL.